This T cell receptor (beta chain) was identified during a study of OX40 agonist ivuxolimab in advanced cancers. Study background: Partial responses were achieved by three patients: one hepatocellular carcinoma, two cutaneous melanoma.

This clone occurred once. Sequencing was performed with immunoSEQ multiplex PCR; in TCRdb, only in-frame clones are kept and a portion is missing. The data show fewer than 85,000 clones, about 80% seen once. The sequence was collected from an adult with an advanced solid tumor such as melanoma, head and neck, liver or kidney cancer. Sample: CD4+ or CD8+ T cells sorted from blood, taken in a trial of the OX40 agonist ivuxolimab.

This chain's CDR3 is CASSYPLNTEAFF. The CDR3 DNA follows: TGTGCCAGCAGCTACCCACTGAACACTGAAGCTTTCTTT. V usage is TRBV7-2 and J usage is TRBJ1-1; the D is unclear. Deletions cut 4 bases from V and 0 bases from J, with 6 bases between. The CDR3 runs to 13 residues. Germline CDR1 reads SGHTA; CDR2 reads FQGNSA.